A selection of T cell receptor beta chains follows, all from one sample in a study of OX40 agonist ivuxolimab in advanced cancers. Method: immunoSEQ multiplex PCR; TCRdb's copy keeps in-frame clones and lacks some. In the table there are fewer than 95,000 clones, roughly 80% of which are singletons. This sample comprised CD4+ or CD8+ T cells sorted from blood, obtained in a trial of the OX40 agonist ivuxolimab. Receptor source: an adult with an advanced solid tumor such as melanoma, head and neck, liver or kidney cancer. Both conserved end residues are part of each CDR3. A D gene is named only where the DNA matches it firmly. Not all rows give a size; the values are once, few, many and, for expanded clones, a class.

>TRBJ2-1|TRBV30|-|TRBD2
TGTGCCTGGAGACTACGGGGGTATCTAGCGGGAGGCCCGGTGGATGAGCAGTTCTTC
CAWRLRGYLAGGPVDEQFF
>TRBJ2-2|TRBV4-1|few|TRBD1
TGCGCCAGCAGGCTGACAGGGGGCGGCACCGGGGAGCTGTTTTTT
CASRLTGGGTGELFF
>TRBJ2-2|TRBV5-1|-|-
TGCGCCAGCAGCCAAGGACAACCGGGGGTATCCGGGGAGCTGTTTTTT
CASSQGQPGVSGELFF
>TRBJ1-6|TRBV14|-|-
TGTGCCAGCAGCCAATTGATGGGGAATTCACCCCTCCACTTT
CASSQLMGNSPLHF
>TRBJ1-6|TRBV6-5|-|-
TGTGCCAGCATGGGGGACTCACCCCTCCACTTT
CASMGDSPLHF
>TRBJ2-1|TRBV20-1|-|-
TGCAGTGCTGTAAAGGGCGATGAGCAGTTCTTC
CSAVKGDEQFF
>TRBJ1-1|TRBV18|-|TRBD1
TGTGCCAGCTCACTTGGGACAGGGACCACTGAAGCTTTCTTT
CASSLGTGTTEAFF
>TRBJ1-4|TRBV19|-|-
TGTGCCAGTAGTATTGGGGGTAAAAAACTGTTTTTT
CASSIGGKKLFF
>TRBJ2-1|TRBV11-2|once|-
TGTGCCAGCAGCTTAGCCCCGACAAATGAGCAGTTCTTC
CASSLAPTNEQFF
>TRBJ1-1|TRBV5-4|-|-
TGTGCCAGCAGCCGGGGGTACAGATCCACTGAAGCTTTCTTT
CASSRGYRSTEAFF
>TRBJ2-1|TRBV4-3|-|-
TGCGCCAGCAGCCACTTTAGCGGAAACCCATACAATGAGCAGTTCTTC
CASSHFSGNPYNEQFF